In its sample, the clone carrying this T cell receptor beta chain was seen a few times. This sample was taken from a study of blood T cell repertoires in COVID-19. Whole-study context: The origin of the acute and convalescent COVID-19 samples was the United States, Italy and Spain.

In the source study's methods: It was from reference gene primer amplification that nucleated cell counts were estimated. Profiling relied on immunoSEQ multiplex PCR, and the TCRdb table lists in-frame clones only, not all of them. That table is the source of V, J and clone size, and D and trimming were worked out from the DNA. This sample has around 180,000 clones, with around three quarters found just once. V dropped 0 bases and J dropped 10 bases, with 13 bases sitting between them. Germline CDR1 is LGHNA and CDR2 is YSLEER. The CDR3 covers 15 residues. The origin of this receptor is a man aged 55 to 69 with active or convalescent COVID-19. The chain couples TRBV4-3 to TRBJ1-6; no reliable D call. The sequencing input was peripheral blood. CDR3 nucleotides: TGCGCCAGCAGCCAAGATTCTGGAGAGGAGTCACCCCTCCACTTT. It translates to CASSQDSGEESPLHF.